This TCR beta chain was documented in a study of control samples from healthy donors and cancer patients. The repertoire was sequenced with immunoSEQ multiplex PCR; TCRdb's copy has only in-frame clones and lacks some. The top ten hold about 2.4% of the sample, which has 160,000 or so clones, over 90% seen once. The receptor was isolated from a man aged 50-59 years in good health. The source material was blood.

DNA for the CDR3: TGCGCCAGCAGCTTTGACAAACCCTACGAGCAGTACTTC. Amino acids: CASSFDKPYEQYF. The V and J genes are TRBV5-1 and TRBJ2-7; D gene uncertain. Between the trimmed V and J ends, which lost 2 bases and 2 bases, there was a span of 8 bases. CDR3 length: 13 residues. Looked up from germline, CDR1 is SGHRS and CDR2 is YFSETQ.